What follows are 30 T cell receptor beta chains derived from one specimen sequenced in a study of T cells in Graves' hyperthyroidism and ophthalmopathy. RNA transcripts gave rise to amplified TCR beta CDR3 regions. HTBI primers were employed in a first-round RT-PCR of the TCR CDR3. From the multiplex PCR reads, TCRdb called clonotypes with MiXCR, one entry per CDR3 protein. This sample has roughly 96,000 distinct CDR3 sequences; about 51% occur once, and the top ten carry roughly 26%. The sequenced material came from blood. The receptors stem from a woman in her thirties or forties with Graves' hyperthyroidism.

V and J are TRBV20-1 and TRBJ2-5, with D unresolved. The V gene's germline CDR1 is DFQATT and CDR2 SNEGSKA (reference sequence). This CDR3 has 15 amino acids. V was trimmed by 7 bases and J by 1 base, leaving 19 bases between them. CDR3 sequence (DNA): TGCAGTGGGGGAAGACAAAGTTCGATCCAAGAGACCCAGTACTTC. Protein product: CSGGRQSSIQETQYF.

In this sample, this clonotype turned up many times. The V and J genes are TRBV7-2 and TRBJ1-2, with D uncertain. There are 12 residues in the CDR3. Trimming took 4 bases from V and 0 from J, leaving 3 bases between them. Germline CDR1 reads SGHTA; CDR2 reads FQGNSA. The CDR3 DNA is TGTGCCAGCAGCTATGCTAACTATGGCTACACCTTC. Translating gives CASSYANYGYTF.

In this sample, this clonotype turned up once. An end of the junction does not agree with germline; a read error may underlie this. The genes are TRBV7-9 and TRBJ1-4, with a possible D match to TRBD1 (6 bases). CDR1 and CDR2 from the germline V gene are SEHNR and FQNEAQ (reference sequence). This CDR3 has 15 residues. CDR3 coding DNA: TGTGCCAGCAGCAGACCCAGGGGTGTTGATGAAAAACTGTCTTTT. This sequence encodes CASSRPRGVDEKLSF.

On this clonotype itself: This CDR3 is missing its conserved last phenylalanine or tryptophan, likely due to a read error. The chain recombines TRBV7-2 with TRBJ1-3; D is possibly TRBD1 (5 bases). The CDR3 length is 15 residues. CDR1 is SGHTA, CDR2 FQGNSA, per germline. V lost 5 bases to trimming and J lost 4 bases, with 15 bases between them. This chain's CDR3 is CASSQSGTSGNTIYV. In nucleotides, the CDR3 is TGTGCCAGCAGCCAGAGCGGGACGTCCGGAAACACCATATATGTT.

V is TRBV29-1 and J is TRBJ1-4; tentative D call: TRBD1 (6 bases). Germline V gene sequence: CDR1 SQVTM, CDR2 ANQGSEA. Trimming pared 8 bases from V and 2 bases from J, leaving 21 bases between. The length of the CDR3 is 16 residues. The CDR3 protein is CSSVGAAGGTNEKLFF. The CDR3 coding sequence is TGCAGCTCCGTAGGGGCCGCTGGGGGCACTAATGAAAAACTGTTTTTT.

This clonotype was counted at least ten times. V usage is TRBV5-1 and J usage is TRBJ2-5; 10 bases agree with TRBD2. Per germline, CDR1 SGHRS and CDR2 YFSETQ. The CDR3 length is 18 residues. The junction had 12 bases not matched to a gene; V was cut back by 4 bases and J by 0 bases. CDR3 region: CASSLRLAGTPHQETQYF. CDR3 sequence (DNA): TGCGCCAGCAGCCTAAGACTAGCGGGCACCCCTCACCAAGAGACCCAGTACTTC.

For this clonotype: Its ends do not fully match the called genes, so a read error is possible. Written as DNA, the CDR3 is TGTGCCGCAGGGGCTAGCGATCAGCCCCAGCATTTC. This sequence encodes CAAGASDQPQHF. The chain couples TRBV2 to TRBJ1-5; TRBD1 is a possible D gene (6 bases). Per germline, CDR1 SNHLY and CDR2 FYNNEI. The CDR3 is made up of 12 amino acids.

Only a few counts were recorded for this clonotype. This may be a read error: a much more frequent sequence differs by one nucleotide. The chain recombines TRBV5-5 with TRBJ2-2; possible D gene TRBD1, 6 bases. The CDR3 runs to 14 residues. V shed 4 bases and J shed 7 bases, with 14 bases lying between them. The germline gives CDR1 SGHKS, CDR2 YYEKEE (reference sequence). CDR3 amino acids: CASSHGTSIGELFF. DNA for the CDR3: TGTGCCAGCAGCCACGGGACATCCATCGGGGAGCTGTTTTTT. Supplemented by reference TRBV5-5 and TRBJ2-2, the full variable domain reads DAGVTQSPTHLIKTRGQQVTLRCSPISGHKSVSWYQQVLGQGPQFIFQYYEKEERGRGNFPDRFSARQFPNYSSELNVNALLLGDSALYLCASSHGTSIGELFFGEGSRLTVL.

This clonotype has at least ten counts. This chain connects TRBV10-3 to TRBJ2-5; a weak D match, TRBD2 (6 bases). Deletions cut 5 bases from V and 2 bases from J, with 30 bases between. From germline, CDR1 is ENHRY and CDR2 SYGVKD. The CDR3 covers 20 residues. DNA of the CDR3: TGTGCCATCAGTTACGAGTTTATCGTGGTCGACCGGGACTCACAAGAGACCCAGTACTTC. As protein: CAISYEFIVVDRDSQETQYF.

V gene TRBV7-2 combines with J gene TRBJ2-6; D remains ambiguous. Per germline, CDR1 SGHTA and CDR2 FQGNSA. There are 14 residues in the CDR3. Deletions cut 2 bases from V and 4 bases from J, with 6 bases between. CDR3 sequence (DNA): TGTGCCAGCAGCTTACTTCGCGGGGCCAACGTCCTGACTTTC. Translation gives CASSLLRGANVLTF.

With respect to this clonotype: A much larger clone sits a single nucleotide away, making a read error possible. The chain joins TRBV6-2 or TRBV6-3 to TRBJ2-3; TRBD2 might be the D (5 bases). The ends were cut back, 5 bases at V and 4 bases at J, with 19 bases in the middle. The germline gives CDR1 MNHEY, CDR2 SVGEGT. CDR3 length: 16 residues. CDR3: CASSPGWLVGADTQYF. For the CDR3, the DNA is TGTGCCAGCAGTCCCGGTTGGCTAGTGGGAGCAGATACGCAGTATTTT.

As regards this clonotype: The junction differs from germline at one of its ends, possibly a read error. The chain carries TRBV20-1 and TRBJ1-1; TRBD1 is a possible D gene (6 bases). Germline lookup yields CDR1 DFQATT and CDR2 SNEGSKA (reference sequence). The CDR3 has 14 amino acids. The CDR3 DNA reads TGCAGTGCTAGTAAGGGGGGCGGGAGGACTGAGGCTTTCTTT. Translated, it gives CSASKGGGRTEAFF.

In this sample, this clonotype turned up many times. The CDR3 DNA follows: TGCGCCAGCAGCCTCACTGTTTTGAACACTGAAGCTTTCTTT. Translating gives CASSLTVLNTEAFF. The rearrangement links TRBV5-1 to TRBJ1-1, with D uncertain. Germline assignment: CDR1 SGHRS and CDR2 YFSETQ. This CDR3 has 14 residues. Trimming left V 4 bases short and J 0 bases short, with 10 bases between.

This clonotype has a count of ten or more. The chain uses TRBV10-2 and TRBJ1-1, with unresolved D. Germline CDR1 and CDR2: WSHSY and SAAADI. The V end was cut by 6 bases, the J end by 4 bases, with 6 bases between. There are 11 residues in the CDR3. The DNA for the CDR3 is TGCGCCAGCAGATTTCTCACTGAAGCTTTCTTT. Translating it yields CASRFLTEAFF.

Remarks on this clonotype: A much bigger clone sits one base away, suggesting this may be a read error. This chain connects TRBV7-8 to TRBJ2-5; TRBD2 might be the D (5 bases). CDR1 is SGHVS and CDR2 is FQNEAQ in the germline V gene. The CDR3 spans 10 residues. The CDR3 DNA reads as TGTGCCAGCGGACTCGAGATCCAGTACTTC. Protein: CASGLEIQYF.

CDR3 nucleotide sequence: TGCAGCGTTTCTCCGAGGCACGGGGAGCTGTTTTTT. Protein: CSVSPRHGELFF. V gene TRBV29-1 combines with J gene TRBJ2-2; D is unclear. Trimming pared 5 bases from V and 7 bases from J, leaving 11 bases between. The CDR3 has 12 amino acids. Germline V lookup: CDR1 SQVTM, CDR2 ANQGSEA.

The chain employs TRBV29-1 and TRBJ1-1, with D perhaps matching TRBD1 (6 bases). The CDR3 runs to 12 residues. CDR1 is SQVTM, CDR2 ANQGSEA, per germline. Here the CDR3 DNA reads TGCAGATTTGAGGACAGTTACACTGAAGCTTTCTTT. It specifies CRFEDSYTEAFF.

This CDR3 reads CASSLGSSGNYGYTF. The DNA for the CDR3 is TGTGCCAGCAGCTTAGGATCTAGCGGGAACTATGGCTACACCTTC. The chain recombines TRBV7-8 with TRBJ1-2; D not certain. Germline V gives CDR1 SGHVS, CDR2 FQNEAQ. This CDR3 contains 15 residues. V was cut by 1 base and J by 2 bases, with 11 bases left in between.

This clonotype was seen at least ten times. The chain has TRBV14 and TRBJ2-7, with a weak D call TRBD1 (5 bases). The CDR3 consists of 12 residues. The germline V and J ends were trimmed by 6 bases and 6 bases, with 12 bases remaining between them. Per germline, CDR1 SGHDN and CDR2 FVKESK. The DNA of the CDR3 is TGTGCCAGCAGTACCCAAGGGGCCGAGCAGTACTTC. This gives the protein CASSTQGAEQYF.

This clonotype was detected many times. The CDR3 DNA is TGTGCCAGCAGCCTTCTAGGGGGGAACACTGAAGCTTTCTTT. It is translated as CASSLLGGNTEAFF. The rearrangement uses TRBV9 and TRBJ1-1; D may be TRBD1 (6 bases). Germline lookup yields CDR1 SGDLS and CDR2 YYNGEE. This CDR3 has 14 residues. Deletions cut 4 bases from V and 1 base from J, with 11 bases between. The full variable domain, completed using reference TRBV9 and TRBJ1-1, is DSGVTQTPKHLITATGQRVTLRCSPRSGDLSVYWYQQSLDQGLQFLIQYYNGEERAKGNILERFSAQQFPDLHSELNLSSLELGDSALYFCASSLLGGNTEAFFGQGTRLTVV.

The CDR3, as DNA: TGTGCCAGTACCCGCGTAAGATCACCCCTCCACTTT. This encodes CASTRVRSPLHF. The V call is TRBV19, the J call TRBJ1-6, with no clear D. This CDR3 comprises 12 residues. V gave up 7 bases and J gave up 10 bases, with 11 bases separating them. Germline V gene lookup returns CDR1 LNHDA and CDR2 SQIVND (reference sequence).

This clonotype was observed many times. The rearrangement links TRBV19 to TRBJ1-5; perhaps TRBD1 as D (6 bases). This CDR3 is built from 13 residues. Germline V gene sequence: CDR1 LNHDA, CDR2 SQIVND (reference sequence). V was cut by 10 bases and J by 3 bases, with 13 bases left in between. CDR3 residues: CATLGQLNQPQHF. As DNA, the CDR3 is TGTGCCACCCTAGGACAGCTCAATCAGCCCCAGCATTTT.

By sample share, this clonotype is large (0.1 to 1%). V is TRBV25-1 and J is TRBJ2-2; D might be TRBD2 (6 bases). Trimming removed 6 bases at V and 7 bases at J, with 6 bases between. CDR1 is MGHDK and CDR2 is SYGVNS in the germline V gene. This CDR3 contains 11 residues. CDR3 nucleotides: TGTGCCAGCAGGGGGGGCGGGGAGCTGTTTTTT. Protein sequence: CASRGGGELFF.

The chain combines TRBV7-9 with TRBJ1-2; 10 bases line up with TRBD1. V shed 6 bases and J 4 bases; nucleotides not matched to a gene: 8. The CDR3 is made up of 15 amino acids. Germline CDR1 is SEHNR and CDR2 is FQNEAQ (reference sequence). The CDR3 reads CASRRQGAGPYGYTF. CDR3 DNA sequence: TGTGCCAGCAGAAGACAGGGGGCCGGCCCCTATGGCTACACCTTC.

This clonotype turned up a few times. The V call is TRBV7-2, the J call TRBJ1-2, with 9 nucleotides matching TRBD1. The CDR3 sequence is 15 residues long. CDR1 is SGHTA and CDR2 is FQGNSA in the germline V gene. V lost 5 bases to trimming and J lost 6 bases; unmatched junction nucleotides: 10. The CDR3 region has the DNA TGTGCCAGCAGCCTTTCGGGACAGGGCCTCCATGGCTACACCTTC. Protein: CASSLSGQGLHGYTF.

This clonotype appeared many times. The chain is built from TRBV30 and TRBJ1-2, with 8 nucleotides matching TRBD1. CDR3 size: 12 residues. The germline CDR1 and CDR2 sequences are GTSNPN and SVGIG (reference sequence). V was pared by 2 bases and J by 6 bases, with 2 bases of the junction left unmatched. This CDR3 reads CAWSPGGNGYTF. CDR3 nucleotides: TGTGCCTGGAGTCCAGGGGGCAATGGCTACACCTTC.

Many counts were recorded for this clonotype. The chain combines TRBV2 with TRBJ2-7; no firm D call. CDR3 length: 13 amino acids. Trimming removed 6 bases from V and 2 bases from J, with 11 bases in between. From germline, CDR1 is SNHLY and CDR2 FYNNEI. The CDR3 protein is CASSLGPPYEQYF. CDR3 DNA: TGTGCCAGCAGCCTAGGTCCACCCTACGAGCAGTACTTC.

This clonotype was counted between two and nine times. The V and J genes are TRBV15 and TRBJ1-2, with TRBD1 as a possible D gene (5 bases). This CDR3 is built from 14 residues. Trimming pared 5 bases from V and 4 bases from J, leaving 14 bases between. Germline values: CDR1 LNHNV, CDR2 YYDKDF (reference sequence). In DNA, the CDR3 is TGTGCCACCAGCGTCAACCAGGGACCCTATGGCTACACCTTC. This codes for CATSVNQGPYGYTF.

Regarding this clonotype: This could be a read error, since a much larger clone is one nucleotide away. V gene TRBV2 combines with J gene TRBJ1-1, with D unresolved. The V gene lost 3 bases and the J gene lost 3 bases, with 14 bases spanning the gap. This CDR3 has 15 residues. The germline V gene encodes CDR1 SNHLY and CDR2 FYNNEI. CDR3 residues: CASSEFNIKDTEAFF. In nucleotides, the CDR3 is TGTGCCAGCAGTGAGTTCAATATAAAGGACACTGAAGCTTTCTTT.

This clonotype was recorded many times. The DNA of the CDR3 is TGTGCCAGCAGCTTACCGACAGGCCCTCCTAACACCTTC. Translating gives CASSLPTGPPNTF. V usage is TRBV5-8 and J usage is TRBJ1-2, with a tentative D call TRBD1 (6 bases). There are 13 residues in the CDR3. V was trimmed by 2 bases and J by 12 bases, leaving 17 bases between them. Germline V gene data show CDR1 as SGHTS and CDR2 as YDEGEE. The whole variable domain, remainder taken from reference TRBV5-8 and TRBJ1-2, is EAGVTQSPTHLIKTRGQQATLRCSPISGHTSVYWYQQALGLGLQFLLWYDEGEERNRGNFPPRFSGRQFPNYSSELNVNALELEDSALYLCASSLPTGPPNTFGSGTRLTVV.